Shown below are 21 T cell receptor beta chains from a single sample sequenced in a study of TIL therapy for anti-PD-1-resistant metastatic lung cancer. Documented time point: pre-treatment sample, taken before nivolumab and TIL therapy. The immunoSEQ assay was v3. Some clones are missing from TCRdb's copy, which holds only in-frame ones; the method was immunoSEQ multiplex PCR. The sample yields 45,000 to 75,000 clones, over 75% seen once. The specimen was blood, collected at baseline. The receptors come from a person aged 25-85 years with non-small cell lung cancer.

The chain couples TRBV27 to TRBJ2-2; D is unclear. CDR3 length: 15 amino acids. Trimming cost V 2 bases and J 2 bases, with 9 bases left between them. Germline CDR1 reads MNHEY; CDR2 reads SMNVEV (reference sequence). The CDR3 here is CASSLRAGNTGELFF. For the CDR3, the DNA is TGTGCCAGCAGTTTAAGGGCAGGAAACACCGGGGAGCTGTTTTTT.

The V call is TRBV11-1, the J call TRBJ2-7; D is possibly TRBD1 or TRBD2 (5 bases each). The ends were cut back, 2 bases at V and 3 bases at J, with 14 bases in the middle. CDR1 is SGHAT and CDR2 is FQDESV in the germline V gene (reference sequence). The CDR3 is made up of 15 amino acids. The chain's CDR3 is CASSLRDGRNYEQYF. The CDR3 DNA reads TGTGCCAGCAGCTTAAGGGACGGTCGAAACTACGAGCAGTACTTC.

This clone was seen just once. The gene calls are TRBV5-6 and TRBJ2-3; D call uncertain. The CDR3 is made up of 15 amino acids. Germline V lookup: CDR1 SGHDT, CDR2 YYEEEE. The V end was cut by 3 bases, the J end by 1 base, with 12 bases between. The CDR3 here is CASSSLRTGTDTQYF. CDR3 in DNA: TGTGCCAGCAGCTCGCTGAGGACGGGCACAGATACGCAGTATTTT.

This clone was counted once. The chain recombines TRBV19 with TRBJ1-1; D is unresolved. Germline assignment: CDR1 LNHDA and CDR2 SQIVND (reference sequence). The V and J ends lost 8 bases and 4 bases respectively, with 17 bases between them. The CDR3 loop spans 14 amino acids. CDR3 sequence reads: CASFDRSYGTEAFF. The CDR3 nucleotides read TGTGCCAGTTTTGACCGGTCGTATGGCACTGAAGCTTTCTTT.

The chain links TRBV3-1 (or the pseudogene TRBV3-2) to TRBJ2-2; 11 bases line up with TRBD2. This CDR3 is 17 amino acids long. Germline trimming cut 4 bases from V and 0 bases from J; bases unmatched to any gene: 4. Germline loops: CDR1 LGHDT, CDR2 YNNKEL (reference sequence). The CDR3 DNA sequence: TGTGCCAGCAGCCTCGGGACTAGCGGTGCGAACACCGGGGAGCTGTTTTTT. It is translated as CASSLGTSGANTGELFF.

The chain couples TRBV15 to TRBJ2-1, with 10 nucleotides matching TRBD1. Germline V gene sequence: CDR1 LNHNV, CDR2 YYDKDF (reference sequence). This CDR3 contains 15 residues. Trimming at V came to 3 bases and at J to 6 bases, leaving 5 bases not matched to a gene. DNA for the CDR3: TGTGCCACCAGCAGTGGGACAGGGGATAGCAATGAGCAGTTCTTC. This translates into CATSSGTGDSNEQFF. The entire variable domain, with the rest obtained from reference TRBV15 and TRBJ2-1, is as follows: DAMVIQNPRYQVTQFGKPVTLSCSQTLNHNVMYWYQQKSSQAPKLLFHYYDKDFNNEADTPDNFQSRRPNTSFCFLDIRSPGLGDTAMYLCATSSGTGDSNEQFFGPGTRLTVL.

This rearrangement joins TRBV10-3 to TRBJ1-2, with D perhaps TRBD1 (5 bases). V was shortened by 8 bases and J by 0 bases, with 16 bases between the two germline ends. Germline CDR1 and CDR2: ENHRY and SYGVKD. There are 15 residues in the CDR3. CDR3 in amino acids: CAISETGEANYGYTF. The CDR3 region has the DNA TGTGCCATCTCCGAGACGGGGGAAGCTAACTATGGCTACACCTTC.

The gene calls are TRBV12-5 and TRBJ1-5, with D tentatively TRBD1 (5 bases). V was shortened by 0 bases and J by 6 bases, with 12 bases between the two germline ends. The germline CDR1 and CDR2 sequences are LGHNT and FRNRAP. This CDR3 region has 15 residues. CDR3 residues: CASGLVGQGGQPQHF. Here the CDR3 DNA reads TGTGCTAGTGGTTTGGTAGGTCAGGGTGGTCAGCCCCAGCATTTT.

The chain has TRBV10-2 and TRBJ2-7; D is unresolved. The CDR3 length is 13 residues. The germline V gene has CDR1 WSHSY and CDR2 SAAADI. With 6 bases removed from V and 11 bases from J, the gap between germline ends came to 20 bases. The CDR3 spells CASSDGPGSIEYF. CDR3 in DNA: TGCGCCAGCAGCGATGGGCCAGGTAGCATAGAGTACTTC.

V usage is TRBV7-2 and J usage is TRBJ2-1; 8 bases align to TRBD2. The CDR3 sequence is 15 residues long. Germline CDR1 is SGHTA and CDR2 is FQGNSA. Losses at the gene ends were 2 bases for V and 4 bases for J; bases not matched to a gene: 4. This CDR3 is CASSLMSGGYNEQFF. In nucleotides, the CDR3 is TGTGCCAGCAGCTTAATGAGCGGGGGTTACAATGAGCAGTTCTTC.

The gene calls are TRBV18 and TRBJ2-3; D might be TRBD2 (6 bases). Trimming left V 5 bases short and J 2 bases short, with 14 bases between. The V gene's germline CDR1 is KGHSH and CDR2 LQKENI. CDR3 size: 15 residues. This CDR3 is CASSKIRDSTDTQYF. In DNA, the CDR3 is TGTGCCAGCTCAAAGATCCGGGACTCCACAGATACGCAGTATTTT.

This chain uses TRBV27 with TRBJ2-2, with 12 bases lining up with TRBD2. This CDR3 is built from 17 residues. The J segment lost 5 bases and the V segment lost 5 bases, leaving 9 bases of the junction unmatched. Germline loops: CDR1 MNHEY, CDR2 SMNVEV (reference sequence). CDR3: CASSLETSGSVTGELFF. The CDR3 DNA follows: TGTGCCAGCAGTCTAGAGACTAGCGGGAGTGTGACCGGGGAGCTGTTTTTT.

This sequence joins TRBV5-8 and TRBJ2-5; 8 nucleotides line up with TRBD2. Losses at the gene ends were 7 bases for V and 3 bases for J; bases not matched to a gene: 8. Germline V gene data show CDR1 as SGHTS and CDR2 as YDEGEE. CDR3 length: 14 residues. CDR3 nucleotide sequence: TGTGCCAGCGACCGACTAGCGAAGGAAGAGACCCAGTACTTC. Its translation is CASDRLAKEETQYF.

CDR3 sequence (DNA): TGCGCCAGCAGCTTGGGCGGGACTGGGGAGACCCAGTACTTC. It translates to CASSLGGTGETQYF. This chain joins TRBV5-1 and TRBJ2-5; possibly TRBD2 for D (6 bases). The CDR3 consists of 14 residues. Germline values: CDR1 SGHRS, CDR2 YFSETQ. V was clipped by 0 bases and J by 5 bases, with 11 bases between them. The full variable domain, completed using reference TRBV5-1 and TRBJ2-5, is KAGVTQTPRYLIKTRGQQVTLSCSPISGHRSVSWYQQTPGQGLQFLFEYFSETQRNKGNFPGRFSGRQFSNSRSEMNVSTLELGDSALYLCASSLGGTGETQYFGPGTRLLVL.

The V and J genes are TRBV12-3 or TRBV12-4 and TRBJ2-7, with D perhaps TRBD2 (5 bases). This CDR3 spans 13 amino acids. Trimming removed 5 bases at V and 1 base at J, with 9 bases between. CDR3 loop: CASSRTGSYEQYF. CDR3 coding DNA: TGTGCCAGCAGTAGGACGGGATCCTACGAGCAGTACTTC.

The gene calls are TRBV6-5 and TRBJ1-1, with a tentative D call TRBD1 (6 bases). The CDR3 has 13 residues. The germline V gene encodes CDR1 MNHEY and CDR2 SVGAGI. V was cut by 4 bases and J by 11 bases, with 17 bases left in between. CDR3 amino acids: CASSWGGRGEAFF. In DNA, the CDR3 is TGTGCCAGCAGTTGGGGGGGCCGGGGTGAGGCTTTCTTT.

J is TRBJ1-5 and V is TRBV28; D remains unclear. The V and J ends lost 5 bases and 1 base respectively, with 9 bases between them. The CDR3 runs to 14 residues. Germline values: CDR1 MDHEN, CDR2 SYDVKM. CDR3 coding DNA: TGTGCCAGCAGTGTGCATCCGAGCAATCAGCCCCAGCATTTT. Residues: CASSVHPSNQPQHF.

The rearrangement links TRBV20-1 to TRBJ1-1; a possible D gene is TRBD1 (5 bases). Deletions cut 3 bases from V and 8 bases from J, with 13 bases between. The CDR3 extends over 12 amino acids. Germline CDR1 DFQATT, CDR2 SNEGSKA (reference sequence). For the CDR3, the DNA is TGCAGTGCTAGTAAGGGACGAGAGGAAGCTTTCTTT. Its protein product is CSASKGREEAFF.

The CDR3 spells CASLGTGNEKLFF. CDR3 in DNA: TGTGCCAGCCTCGGGACAGGGAATGAAAAACTGTTTTTT. The J gene is TRBJ1-4, the V gene TRBV5-6; TRBD1 agrees at 9 bases. The length of the CDR3 is 13 residues. Unmatched junction bases numbered 3, after V lost 7 bases and J lost 5 bases. Per the germline V gene, CDR1 is SGHDT and CDR2 is YYEEEE. The full variable domain, in which reference TRBV5-6 and TRBJ1-4 provide the parts outside the CDR3, is DAGVTQSPTHLIKTRGQQVTLRCSPKSGHDTVSWYQQALGQGPQFIFQYYEEEERQRGNFPDRFSGHQFPNYSSELNVNALLLGDSALYLCASLGTGNEKLFFGSGTQLSVL.

The chain couples TRBV6-5 to TRBJ2-7; 9 bases are shared with TRBD1. The CDR3 runs 15 residues. With 0 bases clipped from V and 2 bases from J, the junction kept 2 bases outside the gene matches. Per the germline V gene, CDR1 is MNHEY and CDR2 is SVGAGI. The CDR3 coding sequence is TGTGCCAGCAGTTACTCATGGACAGGGGCCTACGAGCAGTACTTC. It codes for CASSYSWTGAYEQYF.

The chain couples TRBV7-3 to TRBJ2-3; the D gene is possibly TRBD2 (5 bases). The germline V gene has CDR1 SGHTA and CDR2 FQGTGA. The CDR3 spans 14 residues. Deletions cut 0 bases from V and 6 bases from J, with 10 bases between. The DNA for the CDR3 is TGTGCCAGCAGCTTAACCGAGGGCGCGGATACGCAGTATTTT. As protein: CASSLTEGADTQYF.